This T cell receptor beta chain was captured by sequencing in a study of shared clonotypes between healthy human individuals. About the study: Used for every donor were three CD4 naive, three CD4 memory, two CD8 naive and one CD8 memory plate.

The germline V gene has CDR1 SGDLS and CDR2 YYNGEE. Trimming left V 0 bases short and J 2 bases short, with 8 bases between. The CDR3 is 14 residues long. Comment on this clone: Other DNA sequences from this sample encode an identical CDR3 as well.

Produced via immunoSEQ multiplex PCR; TCRdb's table is partial and in-frame only. Among 2 million or so clones listed, roughly 95% were seen once. The chain carries TRBV9 and TRBJ2-5; D is unclear. Source material: naive CD4+ T cells sorted from blood. Subset given: CD45RA+ positively selected. This receptor was obtained from a man aged 18 to 30 in good health. CDR3 protein: CASSVGTAQETQYF. The CDR3 DNA follows: TGTGCCAGCAGCGTAGGGACGGCTCAAGAGACCCAGTACTTC.